A single sample is the source of the 23 T cell receptor beta chains below, sequenced in a study of human T cells and chemical hapten exposure. Time point in this sample: pre-sensitization, week 0. Stated treatment: therapeutic diphenylcyclopropenone sensitization with weekly scalp DPC. TCRdb used MiXCR to reprocess the RACE reads, holding one entry per CDR3 protein. The sample comprises about 250,000 distinct CDR3 sequences, roughly 7.4% of which are singletons, and more than 1% rests with the top ten. The source material was whole blood, sampled in connection with sensitization to the hapten diphenylcyclopropenone (DPC). The receptors shown here come from a young man with alopecia areata. Some clones in this sample may be carry-over from other donors' samples.

This clonotype has a handful of counts. The chain carries TRBV7-9 and TRBJ2-6; 7 bases are shared with TRBD2. Germline V gene sequence: CDR1 SEHNR, CDR2 FQNEAQ (reference sequence). The CDR3 is 18 amino acids. With 3 bases clipped from V and 1 base from J, the junction kept 9 bases outside the gene matches. The chain's CDR3 is CASSFPLARESGANVLTF. The CDR3 DNA sequence: TGTGCCAGCAGCTTTCCACTAGCGCGGGAGTCTGGGGCCAACGTCCTGACTTTC.

V is TRBV6-6 and J is TRBJ1-5, with D unclear. Deletions cut 6 bases from V and 2 bases from J, with 14 bases between. Germline V gene lookup returns CDR1 MNHNY and CDR2 SVGAGI (reference sequence). The CDR3 contains 15 residues. The CDR3 DNA sequence: TGTGCCAGCAGACTCGCGGGTAGTGGCAATCAGCCCCAGCATTTT. Amino acid sequence: CASRLAGSGNQPQHF.

This clonotype was observed a few times. The chain combines TRBV12-3 or TRBV12-4 with TRBJ2-2; 12 bases align to TRBD1. This CDR3 is 17 amino acids long. With 5 bases clipped from V and 5 bases from J, the junction kept 9 bases outside the gene matches. CDR3 DNA: TGTGCCAGCAGTCTCCGGGACAGGGGGCGAAGGACCGGGGAGCTGTTTTTT. Translating it yields CASSLRDRGRRTGELFF.

This sequence joins TRBV29-1 and TRBJ1-1, with TRBD1 as a possible D gene (5 bases). The germline gives CDR1 SQVTM, CDR2 ANQGSEA. This CDR3 comprises 13 residues. V lost 4 bases to trimming and J lost 0 bases, with 9 bases between them. This CDR3 is CSVGQGLNTEAFF. The CDR3 nucleotides read TGCAGCGTTGGCCAGGGATTGAACACTGAAGCTTTCTTT.

This clonotype was recorded many times. The chain carries TRBV29-1 and TRBJ2-6, with a possible D match to TRBD1 (6 bases). CDR1 and CDR2 (germline): SQVTM, ANQGSEA. The ends were cut back, 7 bases at V and 1 base at J, with 8 bases in the middle. The CDR3 consists of 13 residues. The CDR3 bases are TGCAGCGCAGGGGAATCTGGGGCCAACGTCCTGACTTTC. Translated: CSAGESGANVLTF. Full variable domain (missing parts from reference TRBV29-1 and TRBJ2-6): SAVISQKPSRDICQRGTSLTIQCQVDSQVTMMFWYRQQPGQSLTLIATANQGSEATYESGFVIDKFPISRPNLTFSTLTVSNMSPEDSSIYLCSAGESGANVLTFGAGSRLTVL.

This clonotype was seen a single time. V is TRBV20-1 and J is TRBJ2-2; 8 nucleotides agree with TRBD2. Germline values: CDR1 DFQATT, CDR2 SNEGSKA (reference sequence). V lost 0 bases and J lost 3; bases outside the gene matches: 6. This CDR3 is 16 amino acids long. The CDR3 coding sequence is TGCAGTGCTAGAGATGACCACGGGGGGGACACCGGGGAGCTGTTTTTT. Its translation is CSARDDHGGDTGELFF.

This clonotype has at least ten counts. The chain joins TRBV5-1 to TRBJ2-3, with no clear D. The CDR3 extends over 15 amino acids. Germline-derived CDR1 and CDR2 are SGHRS and YFSETQ. V was cut by 4 bases and J by 1 base, with 13 bases left in between. The DNA of the CDR3 is TGCGCCAGCAGCCAGACACTCGTGGGCACAGATACGCAGTATTTT. Protein: CASSQTLVGTDTQYF.

The chain employs TRBV20-1 and TRBJ1-5; D is possibly TRBD1 (6 bases). V was shortened by 2 bases and J by 3 bases, with 14 bases between the two germline ends. The CDR3 extends over 15 amino acids. Germline V lookup: CDR1 DFQATT, CDR2 SNEGSKA (reference sequence). Here the CDR3 reads CSARSATGLNQPQHF. The CDR3 region has the DNA TGCAGTGCTAGAAGTGCCACAGGGCTCAATCAGCCCCAGCATTTT.

There are a few counts of this clonotype. V usage is TRBV2 and J usage is TRBJ1-5, with D unresolved. V was cut by 4 bases and J by 1 base, with 11 bases left in between. There are 15 residues in the CDR3. Germline CDR1 SNHLY, CDR2 FYNNEI. The CDR3 coding sequence is TGTGCCAGCAGTGGGGGTTTTATGAGCAATCAGCCCCAGCATTTT. Its translation is CASSGGFMSNQPQHF.

This clonotype was seen repeatedly, ten times or more. The chain recombines TRBV6-5 with TRBJ1-6, with TRBD1 as a possible D gene (5 bases). CDR3 size: 15 residues. V was pared by 0 bases and J by 10 bases, with 13 bases between. The V gene's germline CDR1 is MNHEY and CDR2 SVGAGI. CDR3 nucleotide sequence: TGTGCCAGCAGTTACTCTCAGGGTTTTGGCTCACCCCTCCACTTT. Protein sequence: CASSYSQGFGSPLHF.

A few counts support this clonotype. The chain employs TRBV20-1 and TRBJ2-7; D is unresolved. Germline CDR1 and CDR2: DFQATT and SNEGSKA (reference sequence). The CDR3 totals 13 residues. Trimming pared 3 bases from V and 0 bases from J, leaving 9 bases between. The CDR3 region is CSARAKSSYEQYF. CDR3 coding DNA: TGCAGTGCTAGGGCTAAGAGCTCCTACGAGCAGTACTTC.

This clonotype was recorded a few times. This sequence joins TRBV5-1 and TRBJ1-1; D call uncertain. The CDR3 is made up of 14 amino acids. The germline CDR1 and CDR2 sequences are SGHRS and YFSETQ. Trimming pared 5 bases from V and 2 bases from J, leaving 13 bases between. The CDR3, as DNA: TGCGCCAGCAGTCGACGTGGGTCAAACACTGAAGCTTTCTTT. Amino acid sequence: CASSRRGSNTEAFF. Combining the CDR3 with reference TRBV5-1 and TRBJ1-1 gives the whole variable domain KAGVTQTPRYLIKTRGQQVTLSCSPISGHRSVSWYQQTPGQGLQFLFEYFSETQRNKGNFPGRFSGRQFSNSRSEMNVSTLELGDSALYLCASSRRGSNTEAFFGQGTRLTVV.

This clonotype was seen ten or more times. This chain uses TRBV27 with TRBJ2-7, with D perhaps matching TRBD2 (6 bases). CDR1 and CDR2 from the germline V gene are MNHEY and SMNVEV (reference sequence). Trimming stripped 5 bases from V and 2 bases from J, with 13 bases between. This CDR3 contains 14 residues. CDR3 in DNA: TGTGCCAGCAGTAGTACCGGGACTGCCTACGAGCAGTACGTC. Translating gives CASSSTGTAYEQYV.

The rearrangement joins TRBV7-3 to TRBJ2-1, with D perhaps TRBD1 (6 bases). This CDR3 has 15 residues. Trimming stripped 5 bases from V and 1 base from J, with 12 bases between. Germline loops: CDR1 SGHTA, CDR2 FQGTGA. DNA for the CDR3: TGTGCCAGCAGCGCTCAGGGGTCATCCTACAATGAGCAGTTCTTC. This sequence encodes CASSAQGSSYNEQFF.

The rearrangement joins TRBV7-2 to TRBJ2-5; D gene ambiguous. Germline V gives CDR1 SGHTA, CDR2 FQGNSA. V was cut by 1 base and J by 4 bases, with 7 bases left in between. The CDR3 runs to 13 residues. The DNA of the CDR3 is TGTGCCAGCAGCTTAGGCCCGGGAGAGACCCAGTACTTC. Its protein product is CASSLGPGETQYF.

The chain employs TRBV3-1 and TRBJ1-2; D gene ambiguous. Germline V CDR1 and CDR2: LGHDT, YNNKEL (reference sequence). Trimming took 4 bases from V and 8 from J, leaving 17 bases between them. This CDR3 spans 14 amino acids. The CDR3 is CASSPRYPARGYTF. The CDR3, as DNA: TGTGCCAGCAGCCCGCGGTACCCGGCGAGGGGCTACACCTTC. The full variable domain, in which reference TRBV3-1 and TRBJ1-2 provide the parts outside the CDR3, is DTAVSQTPKYLVTQMGNDKSIKCEQNLGHDTMYWYKQDSKKFLKIMFSYNNKELIINETVPNRFSPKSPDKAHLNLHINSLELGDSAVYFCASSPRYPARGYTFGSGTRLTVV.

The V call is TRBV7-9, the J call TRBJ1-1, with D possibly being TRBD1 (5 bases). Germline V gives CDR1 SEHNR, CDR2 FQNEAQ (reference sequence). This CDR3 is built from 13 residues. V lost 1 base, J lost 4 bases, and 7 bases lay in between. DNA of the CDR3: TGTGCCAGCAGCTTAGAAGGGGTCACTGAAGCTTTCTTT. It codes for CASSLEGVTEAFF.

This clonotype came up many times. The chain employs TRBV14 and TRBJ2-1; D possibly matches TRBD1 or TRBD2 (5 bases each). Per germline, CDR1 SGHDN and CDR2 FVKESK. Trimming removed 2 bases at V and 7 bases at J, with 9 bases between. The CDR3 runs to 13 residues. As DNA, the CDR3 is TGTGCCAGCAGCCAATCCAGGGAGAATGAGCAGTTCTTC. The encoded protein is CASSQSRENEQFF.

This clonotype was counted between two and nine times. The chain joins TRBV7-9 to TRBJ2-2, with no clear D. The CDR3 extends over 12 amino acids. Between the trimmed V and J ends, which lost 5 bases and 5 bases, there was a span of 6 bases. Looked up from germline, CDR1 is SEHNR and CDR2 is FQNEAQ (reference sequence). CDR3 sequence (DNA): TGTGCCAGCAGCCCCTCGACCGGGGAGCTGTTTTTT. Translation: CASSPSTGELFF.

This clonotype came up a few times. This chain joins TRBV10-3 and TRBJ1-2; no definite D call. The CDR3 totals 16 residues. The germline CDR1 and CDR2 sequences are ENHRY and SYGVKD. V was shortened by 2 bases and J by 4 bases, with 17 bases between the two germline ends. As DNA, the CDR3 is TGTGCCATCAGTGAGCCGGTGGCAGGTCTTTCCTATGGCTACACCTTC. This encodes CAISEPVAGLSYGYTF.

The J gene is TRBJ2-3, the V gene TRBV9, with 7 nucleotides matching TRBD2. This CDR3 is 17 amino acids long. Losses at the gene ends were 2 bases for V and 2 bases for J; bases not matched to a gene: 11. Germline CDR1 is SGDLS and CDR2 is YYNGEE. This chain's CDR3 is CASSVPRGKPLTDTQYF. CDR3 nucleotide sequence: TGTGCCAGCAGCGTGCCGCGGGGGAAACCCCTCACAGATACGCAGTATTTT.

This clonotype showed up just a few times. The chain links TRBV12-3 or TRBV12-4 to TRBJ2-1, with 8 bases fitting TRBD2. This CDR3 is 15 amino acids long. Germline trimming cut 2 bases from V and 7 bases from J; bases unmatched to any gene: 7. CDR3 residues: CASSLYGGAKNEQFF. CDR3 nucleotide sequence: TGTGCCAGCAGTTTATACGGGGGGGCCAAGAATGAGCAGTTCTTC.

V gene TRBV6-5 combines with J gene TRBJ1-1; 7 bases line up with TRBD1. CDR3 length: 13 amino acids. V was clipped by 7 bases and J by 8 bases; unmatched bases: 10. Germline V gene data show CDR1 as MNHEY and CDR2 as SVGAGI. CDR3 sequence (DNA): TGTGCCAGCATCAGGGAGGGGGCCTCGGAAGCTTTCTTT. Its translation: CASIREGASEAFF.